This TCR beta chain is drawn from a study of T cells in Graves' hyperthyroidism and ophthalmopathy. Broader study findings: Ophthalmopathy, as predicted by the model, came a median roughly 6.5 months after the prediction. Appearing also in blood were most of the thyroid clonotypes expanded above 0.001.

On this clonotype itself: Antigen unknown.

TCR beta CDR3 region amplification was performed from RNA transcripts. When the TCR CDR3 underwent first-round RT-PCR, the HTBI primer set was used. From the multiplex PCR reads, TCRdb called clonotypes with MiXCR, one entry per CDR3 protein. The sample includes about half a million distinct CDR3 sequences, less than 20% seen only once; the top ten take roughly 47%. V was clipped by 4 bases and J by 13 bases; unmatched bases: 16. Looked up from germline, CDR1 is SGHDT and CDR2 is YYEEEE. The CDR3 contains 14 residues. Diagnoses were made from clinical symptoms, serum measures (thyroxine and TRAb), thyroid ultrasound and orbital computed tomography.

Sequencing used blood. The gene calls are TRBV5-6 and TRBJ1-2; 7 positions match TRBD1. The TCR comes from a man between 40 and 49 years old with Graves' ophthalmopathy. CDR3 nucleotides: TGTGCCAGCAGCGGCCTGACCGGGACAGATGTCGTCACCTTC. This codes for CASSGLTGTDVVTF. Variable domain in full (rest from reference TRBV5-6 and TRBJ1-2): DAGVTQSPTHLIKTRGQQVTLRCSPKSGHDTVSWYQQALGQGPQFIFQYYEEEERQRGNFPDRFSGHQFPNYSSELNVNALLLGDSALYLCASSGLTGTDVVTFGSGTRLTVV.